The clone carrying this T cell receptor beta chain was detected many times. This CDR3 has 16 residues. The V gene end was trimmed by 6 bases and the J gene end by 1 base; junction bases not matched to a gene: 9. The germline V gene encodes CDR1 SGHDN and CDR2 FVKESK. This entry is derived from a study of early T cells in non-severe SARS-CoV-2 infection. cDNA molecules, individually, were tagged with unique molecular identifiers. TCRdb re-derived calls from the 5' RACE reads in MiXCR, one entry per CDR3 protein. There are around 37,000 distinct CDR3 sequences in the sample; 9% occur only once, and 13% lies in the top ten.

The sample comprised whole blood. The genes are TRBV14 and TRBJ2-7; 10 nucleotides match TRBD2. The clonotype was recovered from an adult who was a healthcare worker with PCR-confirmed SARS-CoV-2 infection or an uninfected control (not recorded which). This chain's CDR3 is CASRASGGRSSYEQYF. In nucleotides, the CDR3 is TGTGCCAGCAGGGCTAGCGGGGGTCGATCATCCTACGAGCAGTACTTC.